Here is one T cell receptor beta chain with its context. This sample stems from a study of T-cell reconstitution after alpha-beta-depleted transplantation in children. CDR3 length equals 15 residues. V shed 0 bases and J 4 bases; nucleotides not matched to a gene: 3. Germline V CDR1 and CDR2: SGHKS, YYEKEE (reference sequence). The TCRbeta library incorporated unique molecular identifiers. Via MiXCR, TCRdb re-called the PCR reads, giving one row per CDR3 protein. The sample includes approximately 340,000 distinct CDR3 sequences, 9% to 12% seen only once; the top ten take around 2.3%. The source is a human donor who donated a stem cell graft to a child with acute lymphoblastic leukemia. This material consisted of PBMCs from the stem cell graft donor, taken from the stem cell graft. The chain couples TRBV5-5 to TRBJ1-4; 7 nucleotides align to TRBD1. CDR3 bases: TGTGCCAGCAGCTTGGAGGGACAGTTTAATGAAAAACTGTTTTTT. As protein: CASSLEGQFNEKLFF.